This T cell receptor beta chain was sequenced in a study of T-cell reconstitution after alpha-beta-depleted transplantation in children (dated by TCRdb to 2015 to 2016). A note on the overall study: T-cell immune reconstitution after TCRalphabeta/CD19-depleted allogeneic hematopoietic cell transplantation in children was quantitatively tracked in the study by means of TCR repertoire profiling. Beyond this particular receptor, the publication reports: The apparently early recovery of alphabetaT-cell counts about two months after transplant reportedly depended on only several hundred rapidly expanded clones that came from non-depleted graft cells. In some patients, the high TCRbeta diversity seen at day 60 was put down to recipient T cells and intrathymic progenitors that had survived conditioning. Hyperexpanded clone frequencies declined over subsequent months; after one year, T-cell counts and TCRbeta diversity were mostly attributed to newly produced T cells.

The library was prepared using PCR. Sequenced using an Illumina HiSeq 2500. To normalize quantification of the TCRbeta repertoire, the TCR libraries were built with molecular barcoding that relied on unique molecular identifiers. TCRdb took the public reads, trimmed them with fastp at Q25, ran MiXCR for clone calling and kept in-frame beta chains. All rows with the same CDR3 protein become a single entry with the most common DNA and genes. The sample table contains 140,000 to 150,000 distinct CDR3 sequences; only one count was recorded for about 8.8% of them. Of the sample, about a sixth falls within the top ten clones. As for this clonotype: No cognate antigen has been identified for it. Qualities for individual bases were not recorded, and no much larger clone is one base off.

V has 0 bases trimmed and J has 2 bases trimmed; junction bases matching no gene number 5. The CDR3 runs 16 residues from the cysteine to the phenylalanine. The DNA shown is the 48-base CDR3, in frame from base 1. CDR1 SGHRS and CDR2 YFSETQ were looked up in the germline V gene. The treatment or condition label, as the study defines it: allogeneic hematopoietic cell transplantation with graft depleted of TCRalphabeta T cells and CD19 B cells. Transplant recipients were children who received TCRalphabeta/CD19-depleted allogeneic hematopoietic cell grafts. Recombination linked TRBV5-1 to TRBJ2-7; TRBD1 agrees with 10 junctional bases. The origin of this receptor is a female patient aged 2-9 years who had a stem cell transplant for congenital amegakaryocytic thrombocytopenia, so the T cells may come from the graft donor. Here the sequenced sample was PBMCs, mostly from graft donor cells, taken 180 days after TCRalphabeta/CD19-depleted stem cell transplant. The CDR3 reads CASSLAPGQGPYEQYF. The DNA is TGCGCCAGCAGCTTGGCCCCGGGACAGGGGCCCTACGAGCAGTACTTC.